The present T cell receptor beta chain was sequenced within a study of breast tumors, draining lymph nodes, adjacent tissues. Notes on the study in general: Data only fit, rather than demonstrated, lymph node origin of most tumor T cells. Data fit most tumor T cells coming from lymph node, expanding in tumor. Luminal-like breast cancer showed significantly greater tumor-nontumor repertoire similarity than basal-like breast cancer did.

TCRdb reanalysed the multiplex PCR reads using MiXCR and keeps one entry per CDR3 protein. The table has approximately 89,000 distinct CDR3 sequences, over 25% seen once. Germline V CDR1 and CDR2: GTSNPN, SVGIG (reference sequence). Trimming stripped 5 bases from V and 13 bases from J, with 20 bases between. This CDR3 region has 13 residues. Many counts were recorded for this clonotype. Antigen specificity is unknown. Samples came from axillary lymph nodes draining the breast cancer. The sequence was obtained from a female donor with breast cancer. Some clones in this sample may be carry-over from other donors' samples. What was sequenced was axillary lymph node tissue. V usage is TRBV30 and J usage is TRBJ1-4; a weak D match, TRBD1 (6 bases). CDR3 in DNA: TGTGCCTGGGGACGAACAACAGGGCTTGGACTGTTTTTT. This sequence encodes CAWGRTTGLGLFF.